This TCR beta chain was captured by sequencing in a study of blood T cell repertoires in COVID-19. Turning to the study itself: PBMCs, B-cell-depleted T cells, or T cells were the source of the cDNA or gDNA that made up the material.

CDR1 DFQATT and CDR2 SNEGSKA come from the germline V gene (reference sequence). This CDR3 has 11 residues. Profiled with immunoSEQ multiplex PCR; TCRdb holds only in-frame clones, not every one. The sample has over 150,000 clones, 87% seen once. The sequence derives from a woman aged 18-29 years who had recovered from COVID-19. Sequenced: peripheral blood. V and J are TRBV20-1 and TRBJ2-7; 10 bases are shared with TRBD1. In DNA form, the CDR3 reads TGCCGGGGGGACAGGGGCTACGAGCAGTACTTC. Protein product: CRGDRGYEQYF.